This T cell receptor (beta chain) comes out of a study of PD-1 blockade in classical Hodgkin lymphoma. TCRdb's table, derived via immunoSEQ multiplex PCR, lists solely in-frame clones and lacks some. The table includes tens of thousands of clones, about 83% detected once. As to this clone: What it binds is not known.

General study findings and limits: There was a significant rise in CD4+ TCR diversity by C4D1, with no such rise for CD8+. Compared with healthy donors, newly diagnosed patients reportedly showed lower baseline TCR diversity.

With no exception, relapse followed autologous stem cell transplantation in all patients, and brentuximab vedotin exposure varied. Thawed PBMCs underwent magnetic negative selection to yield purified CD4+ T cells. This CDR3 has 18 residues. Germline CDR1 reads LGHNA; CDR2 reads YSLEER. With 2 bases removed from V and 4 bases from J, the gap between germline ends came to 20 bases. Sample: CD4+ T cells from blood, taken at baseline. The gene calls are TRBV4-3 and TRBJ1-4; D call uncertain. The sequence was collected from a human donor with classical Hodgkin lymphoma. The CDR3 DNA reads as TGCGCCAGCAGCCAACCCGGTAAAATCGGGCGCAATAATGAAAAACTGTTTTTT. Translation: CASSQPGKIGRNNEKLFF.